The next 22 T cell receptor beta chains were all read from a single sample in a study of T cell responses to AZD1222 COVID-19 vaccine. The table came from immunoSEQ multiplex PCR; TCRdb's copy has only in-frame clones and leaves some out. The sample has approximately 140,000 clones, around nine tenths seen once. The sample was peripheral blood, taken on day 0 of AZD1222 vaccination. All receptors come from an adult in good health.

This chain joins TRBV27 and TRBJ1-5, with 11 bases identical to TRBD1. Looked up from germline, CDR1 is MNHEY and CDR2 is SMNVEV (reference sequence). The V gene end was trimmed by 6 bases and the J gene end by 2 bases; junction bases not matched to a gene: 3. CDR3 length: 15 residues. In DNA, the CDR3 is TGTGCCAGCAGGGGGACAGGGGGAGGCAATCAGCCCCAGCATTTT. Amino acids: CASRGTGGGNQPQHF.

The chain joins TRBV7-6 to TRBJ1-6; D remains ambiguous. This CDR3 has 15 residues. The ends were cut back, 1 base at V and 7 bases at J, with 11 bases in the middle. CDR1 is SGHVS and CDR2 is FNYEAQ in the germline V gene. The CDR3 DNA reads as TGTGCCAGCAGCTTAGAAGGTCAGCAGAATTCACCCCTCCACTTT. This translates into CASSLEGQQNSPLHF.

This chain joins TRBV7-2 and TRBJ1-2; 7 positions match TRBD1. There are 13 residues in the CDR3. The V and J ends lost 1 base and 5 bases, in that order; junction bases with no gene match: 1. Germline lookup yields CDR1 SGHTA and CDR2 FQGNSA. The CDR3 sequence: CASSLGQGYGYTF. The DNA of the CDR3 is TGTGCCAGCAGCTTAGGACAGGGATATGGCTACACCTTC.

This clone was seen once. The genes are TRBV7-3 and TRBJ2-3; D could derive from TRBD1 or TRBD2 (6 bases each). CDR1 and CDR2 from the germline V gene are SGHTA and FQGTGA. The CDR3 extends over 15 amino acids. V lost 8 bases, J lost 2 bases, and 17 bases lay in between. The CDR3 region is CASSTGGGNTDTQYF. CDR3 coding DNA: TGTGCCAGCTCAACTGGAGGGGGGAACACAGATACGCAGTATTTT. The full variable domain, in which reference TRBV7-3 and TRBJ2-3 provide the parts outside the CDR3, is GAGVSQTPSNKVTEKGKYVELRCDPISGHTALYWYRQSLGQGPEFLIYFQGTGAADDSGLPNDRFFAVRPEGSVSTLKIQRTERGDSAVYLCASSTGGGNTDTQYFGPGTRLTVL.

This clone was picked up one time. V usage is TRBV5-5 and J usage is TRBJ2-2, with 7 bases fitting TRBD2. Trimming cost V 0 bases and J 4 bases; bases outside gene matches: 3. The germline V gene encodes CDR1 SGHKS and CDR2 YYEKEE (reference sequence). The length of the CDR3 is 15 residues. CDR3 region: CASSLGTRGTGELFF. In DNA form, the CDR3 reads TGTGCCAGCAGCTTGGGGACTAGGGGCACCGGGGAGCTGTTTTTT.

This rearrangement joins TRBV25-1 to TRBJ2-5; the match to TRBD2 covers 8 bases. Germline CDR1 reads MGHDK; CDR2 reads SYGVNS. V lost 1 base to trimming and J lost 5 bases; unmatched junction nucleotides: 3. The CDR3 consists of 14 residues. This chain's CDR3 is CASSEFSGTETQYF. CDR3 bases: TGTGCCAGCAGTGAATTTAGCGGGACCGAGACCCAGTACTTC.

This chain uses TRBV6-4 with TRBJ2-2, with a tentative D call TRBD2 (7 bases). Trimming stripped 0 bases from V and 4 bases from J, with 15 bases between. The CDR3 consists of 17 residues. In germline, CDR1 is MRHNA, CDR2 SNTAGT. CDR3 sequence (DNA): TGTGCCAGCAGTGACTCGGAATCGGGGGGCCCCACCGGGGAGCTGTTTTTT. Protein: CASSDSESGGPTGELFF.

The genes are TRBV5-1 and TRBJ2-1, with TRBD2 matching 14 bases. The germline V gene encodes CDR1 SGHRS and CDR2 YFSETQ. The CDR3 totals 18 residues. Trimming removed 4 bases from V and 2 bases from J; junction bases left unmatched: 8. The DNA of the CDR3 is TGCGCCAGCAGCCCCCGGACTAGCGGGGGGAAGACCTACAATGAGCAGTTCTTC. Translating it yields CASSPRTSGGKTYNEQFF.

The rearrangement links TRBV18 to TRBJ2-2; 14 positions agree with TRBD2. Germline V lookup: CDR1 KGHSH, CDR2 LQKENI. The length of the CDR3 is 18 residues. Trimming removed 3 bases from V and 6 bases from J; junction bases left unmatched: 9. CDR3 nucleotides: TGTGCCAGCTCACCGATTAAGACTAGCGGGAGGGCCTCCGGGGAGCTGTTTTTT. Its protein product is CASSPIKTSGRASGELFF. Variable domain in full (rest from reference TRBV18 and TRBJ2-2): NAGVMQNPRHLVRRRGQEARLRCSPMKGHSHVYWYRQLPEEGLKFMVYLQKENIIDESGMPKERFSAEFPKEGPSILRIQQVVRGDSAAYFCASSPIKTSGRASGELFFGEGSRLTVL.

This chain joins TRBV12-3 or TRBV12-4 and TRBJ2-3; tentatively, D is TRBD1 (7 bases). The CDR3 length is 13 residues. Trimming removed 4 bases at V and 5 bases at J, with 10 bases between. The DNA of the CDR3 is TGTGCCAGCAGTTCAGGGGGGATAGATACGCAGTATTTT. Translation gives CASSSGGIDTQYF.

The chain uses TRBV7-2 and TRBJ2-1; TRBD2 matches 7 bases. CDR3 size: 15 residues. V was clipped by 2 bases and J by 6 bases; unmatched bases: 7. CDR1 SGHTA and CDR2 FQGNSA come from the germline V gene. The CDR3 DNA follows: TGTGCCAGCAGCTTAAGCGGGGTGGTTAGCAATGAGCAGTTCTTC. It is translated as CASSLSGVVSNEQFF.

This chain's CDR3 is CASSPSGDRGGNTIYF. As DNA, the CDR3 is TGTGCCAGCTCACCTTCTGGGGACAGGGGCGGAAACACCATATATTTT. V gene TRBV18 combines with J gene TRBJ1-3, with TRBD1 matching 10 bases. CDR1 is KGHSH and CDR2 is LQKENI in the germline V gene. The junction had 6 bases not matched to a gene; V was cut back by 3 bases and J by 4 bases. The CDR3 contains 16 residues.

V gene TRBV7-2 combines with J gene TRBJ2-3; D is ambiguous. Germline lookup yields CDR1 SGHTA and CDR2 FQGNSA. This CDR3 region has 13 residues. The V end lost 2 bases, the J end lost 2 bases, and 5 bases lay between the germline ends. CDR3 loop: CASSLQATDTQYF. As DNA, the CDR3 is TGTGCCAGCAGCTTACAAGCCACAGATACGCAGTATTTT.

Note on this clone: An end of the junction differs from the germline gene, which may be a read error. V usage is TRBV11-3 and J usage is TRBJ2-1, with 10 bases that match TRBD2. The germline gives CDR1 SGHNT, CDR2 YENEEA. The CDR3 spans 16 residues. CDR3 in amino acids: CASSFGLAGVYSEQFF. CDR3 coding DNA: TGTGCCAGCAGCTTCGGGCTAGCGGGAGTTTACAGTGAGCAGTTCTTC.

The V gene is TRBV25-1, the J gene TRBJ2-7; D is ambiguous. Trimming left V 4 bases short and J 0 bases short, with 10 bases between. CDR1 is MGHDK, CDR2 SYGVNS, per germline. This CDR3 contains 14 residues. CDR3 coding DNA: TGTGCCAGCAGTGTGGATATTCGCTCCTACGAGCAGTACTTC. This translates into CASSVDIRSYEQYF.

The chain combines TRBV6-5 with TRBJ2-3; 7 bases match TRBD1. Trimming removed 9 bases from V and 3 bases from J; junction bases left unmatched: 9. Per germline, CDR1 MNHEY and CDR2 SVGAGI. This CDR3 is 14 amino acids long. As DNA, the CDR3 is TGTGCCAGAGACGGACAGGTTGATACAGATACGCAGTATTTT. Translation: CARDGQVDTDTQYF.

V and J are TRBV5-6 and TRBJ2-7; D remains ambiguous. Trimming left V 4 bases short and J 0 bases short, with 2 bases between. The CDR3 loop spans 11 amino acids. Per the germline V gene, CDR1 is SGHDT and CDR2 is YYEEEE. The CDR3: CASSASYEQYF. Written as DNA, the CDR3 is TGTGCCAGCAGCGCCTCCTACGAGCAGTACTTC.

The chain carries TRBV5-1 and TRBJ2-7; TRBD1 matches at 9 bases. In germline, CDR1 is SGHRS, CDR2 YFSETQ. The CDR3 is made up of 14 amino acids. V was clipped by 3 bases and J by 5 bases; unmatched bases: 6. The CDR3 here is CASSSGDRVNEQYF. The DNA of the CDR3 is TGCGCCAGCAGCTCGGGGGACAGGGTAAACGAGCAGTACTTC.

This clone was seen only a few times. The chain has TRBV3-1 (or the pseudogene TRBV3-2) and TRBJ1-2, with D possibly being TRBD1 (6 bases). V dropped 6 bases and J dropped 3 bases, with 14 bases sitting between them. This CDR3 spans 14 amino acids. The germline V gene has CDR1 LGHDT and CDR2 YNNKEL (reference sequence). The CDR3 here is CASRPYGGHYGYTF. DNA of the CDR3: TGTGCCAGCAGGCCGTACGGGGGGCACTATGGCTACACCTTC.

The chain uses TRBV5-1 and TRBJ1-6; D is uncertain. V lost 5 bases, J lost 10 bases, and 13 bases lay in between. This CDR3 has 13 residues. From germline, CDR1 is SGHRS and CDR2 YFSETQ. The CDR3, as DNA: TGCGCCAGCAGTCCGGTCCGGGAGTCACCCCTCCACTTT. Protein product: CASSPVRESPLHF.

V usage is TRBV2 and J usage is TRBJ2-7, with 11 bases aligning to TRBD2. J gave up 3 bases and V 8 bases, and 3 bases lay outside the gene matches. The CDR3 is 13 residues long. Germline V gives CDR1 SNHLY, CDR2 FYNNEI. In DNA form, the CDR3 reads TGTGCCAGCGGGACTAGCGGAAACTACGAGCAGTACTTC. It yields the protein CASGTSGNYEQYF.

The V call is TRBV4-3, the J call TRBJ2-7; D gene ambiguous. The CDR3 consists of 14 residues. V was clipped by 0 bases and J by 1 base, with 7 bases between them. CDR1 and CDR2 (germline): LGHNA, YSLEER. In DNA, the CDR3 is TGCGCCAGCAGCCAAGATCCCTATTCCTACGAGCAGTACTTC. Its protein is CASSQDPYSYEQYF.